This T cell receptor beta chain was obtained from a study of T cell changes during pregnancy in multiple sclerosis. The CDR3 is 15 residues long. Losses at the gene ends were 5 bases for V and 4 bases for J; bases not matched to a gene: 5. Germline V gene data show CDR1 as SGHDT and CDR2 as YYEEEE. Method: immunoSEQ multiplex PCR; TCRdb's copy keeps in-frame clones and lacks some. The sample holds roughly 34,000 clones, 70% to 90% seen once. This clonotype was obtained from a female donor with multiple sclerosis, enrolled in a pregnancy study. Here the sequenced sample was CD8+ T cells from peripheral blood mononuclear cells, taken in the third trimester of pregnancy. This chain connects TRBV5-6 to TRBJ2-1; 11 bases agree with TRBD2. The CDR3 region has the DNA TGTGCCAGCAGGATCACTAGCGGGGGTTACAATGAGCAGTTCTTC. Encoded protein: CASRITSGGYNEQFF.